These T cell receptor beta chains were read from a single sample in a study of beta chain features in type 1 diabetes. Produced via immunoSEQ multiplex PCR; TCRdb's table is partial and in-frame only. The sample records 200,000 to 250,000 clones, over 65% being singletons. Sequencing input: naive CD4+ T cells from blood. The source of these receptors is a man aged 25-45 years in good health. Each CDR3 is given with its conserved first and last residue. D genes are given only for firm matches. Size tells how often a clone was seen (once, few, many) or the class of an expanded clone, and some rows leave it out.

size: -
J: TRBJ2-4
V: TRBV6-5
D: TRBD2
DNA: TGTGCCAGCAGCCGAGCGGGAGGGCCAAACATTCAGTACTTC
CDR3: CASSRAGGPNIQYF

size: -
J: TRBJ2-2
V: TRBV19
D: -
DNA: TGTGCCAGTAGTATTTTCCCTGGGGAGCTGTTTTTT
CDR3: CASSIFPGELFF

size: -
J: TRBJ2-1
V: TRBV29-1
D: -
DNA: TGCAGCGCCAGCCCCTACAATGAGCAGTTCTTC
CDR3: CSASPYNEQFF

size: few
J: TRBJ2-1
V: TRBV28
D: -
DNA: TGTGCCAGCAGTTTATTTGAGGGAGGCAATGAGCAGTTCTTC
CDR3: CASSLFEGGNEQFF

size: -
J: TRBJ1-5
V: TRBV29-1
D: -
DNA: TGCAGCGTTGGGCAGGAGCGGAATCAGCCCCAGCATTTT
CDR3: CSVGQERNQPQHF

size: -
J: TRBJ2-7
V: TRBV2
D: -
DNA: TGTGCCAGGGGGACGACAGGCCTCGAGCAGTACTTC
CDR3: CARGTTGLEQYF

size: -
J: TRBJ2-6
V: TRBV13
D: -
DNA: TGTGCCAGCAGCTCTGTAGCCTCTGGGGCCAACGTCCTGACTTTC
CDR3: CASSSVASGANVLTF

size: -
J: TRBJ2-3
V: TRBV7-2
D: -
DNA: TGTGCCATGTCCGTGGACATAAGCACAGATACGCAGTATTTT
CDR3: CAMSVDISTDTQYF

size: few
J: TRBJ2-5
V: TRBV9
D: TRBD1
DNA: TGTGCCAGCAGCGCCAGGACAGGCCAAGAGACCCAGTACTTC
CDR3: CASSARTGQETQYF

size: -
J: TRBJ1-1
V: TRBV29-1
D: -
DNA: TGCAGCGCAGTCATGAACACTGAAGCTTTCTTT
CDR3: CSAVMNTEAFF

size: -
J: TRBJ1-6
V: TRBV25-1
D: TRBD1
DNA: TGTGCCAGCAGTGACGTCGGACAGGGTAATTCACCCCTCCACTTT
CDR3: CASSDVGQGNSPLHF

size: once
J: TRBJ2-3
V: TRBV25-1
D: TRBD2
DNA: TGTGCCAGCAGATCGGAAGCGGGGGTATATACGCAGTATTTT
CDR3: CASRSEAGVYTQYF

size: -
J: TRBJ2-1
V: TRBV28
D: -
DNA: TGTGCCAGCAGTCCGGTAGGGAGATTCAATGAGCAGTTCTTC
CDR3: CASSPVGRFNEQFF

size: -
J: TRBJ2-1
V: TRBV28
D: TRBD2
DNA: TGTGCCAGCCACGGACTAGCGGGGAACAATGAGCAGTTCTTC
CDR3: CASHGLAGNNEQFF

size: -
J: TRBJ2-3
V: TRBV7-9
D: -
DNA: TGTGCCAGCAGCTTATCGCACCAAGGGGATACGCAGTATTTT
CDR3: CASSLSHQGDTQYF

size: -
J: TRBJ2-5
V: TRBV29-1
D: -
DNA: TGCAGCGTTGGGACCCCCGGGGAGCAGTACTTC
CDR3: CSVGTPGEQYF

size: -
J: TRBJ2-3
V: TRBV25-1
D: -
DNA: TGTGCCAGCAGTGAACCTACAGATACGCAGTATTTT
CDR3: CASSEPTDTQYF

size: -
J: TRBJ1-2
V: TRBV25-1
D: -
DNA: TGTGCCAGCAGTGAAGGTAGTGCTAACTATGGCTACACCTTC
CDR3: CASSEGSANYGYTF

size: -
J: TRBJ2-5
V: TRBV30
D: -
DNA: TGTGCCTGGAGTGTCGGTACGGAGACCCAGTACTTC
CDR3: CAWSVGTETQYF